These 24 T cell receptor beta chains came from one sample sequenced in a study of blood T cell repertoires in COVID-19. Repertoires were generated with immunoSEQ multiplex PCR, while TCRdb's copy carries only in-frame clones and drops some. The sample holds 120,000 to 150,000 clones, 80% to 90% seen once. Sequences were obtained from peripheral blood. The source of these receptors is a woman between 40 and 50 years old with acute or convalescent COVID-19.

V and J are TRBV30 and TRBJ1-3; 8 bases map to TRBD1. Germline CDR1 is GTSNPN and CDR2 is SVGIG (reference sequence). The CDR3 extends over 14 amino acids. With V trimmed by 0 bases and J by 8 bases, 6 bases remained unmatched. Here the CDR3 DNA reads TGTGCCTGGAGTGTGGACAGGGACCTTTACACCATATATTTT. It specifies CAWSVDRDLYTIYF.

This clone was detected only once. The V gene is TRBV6-5, the J gene TRBJ2-7, with 9 bases identical to TRBD2. Germline V gene sequence: CDR1 MNHEY, CDR2 SVGAGI. The CDR3 is made up of 16 amino acids. With 3 bases clipped from V and 4 bases from J, the junction kept 10 bases outside the gene matches. CDR3 sequence reads: CASSYPKEAGGYEQYF. Written as DNA, the CDR3 is TGTGCCAGCAGTTATCCCAAGGAAGCGGGAGGATACGAGCAGTACTTC.

This clone was observed once. In the same sample, other DNA sequences code for this CDR3. This chain uses TRBV7-2 with TRBJ1-1, with 8 bases lining up with TRBD1. CDR1 SGHTA and CDR2 FQGNSA come from the germline V gene. Germline trimming cut 2 bases from V and 4 bases from J; bases unmatched to any gene: 0. The CDR3 runs to 13 residues. CDR3: CASSLQGATEAFF. CDR3 sequence (DNA): TGTGCCAGCAGCTTACAGGGGGCCACTGAAGCTTTCTTT. Full variable domain (remainder filled in from reference TRBV7-2 and TRBJ1-1): GAGVSQSPSNKVTEKGKDVELRCDPISGHTALYWYRQSLGQGLEFLIYFQGNSAPDKSGLPSDRFSAERTGGSVSTLTIQRTQQEDSAVYLCASSLQGATEAFFGQGTRLTVV.

V and J are TRBV15 and TRBJ1-3; D remains ambiguous. Germline V gene sequence: CDR1 LNHNV, CDR2 YYDKDF (reference sequence). The CDR3 is made up of 15 amino acids. V was shortened by 5 bases and J by 7 bases, with 18 bases between the two germline ends. For the CDR3, the DNA is TGTGCCACCAGCCCTGATAGCGGGCAGATGAACACCATATATTTT. Its protein product is CATSPDSGQMNTIYF.

This chain connects TRBV5-4 to TRBJ2-3; D not resolved. Germline lookup yields CDR1 SGHNT and CDR2 YYREEE (reference sequence). The V gene lost 3 bases and the J gene lost 5 bases, with 10 bases spanning the gap. The CDR3 sequence is 13 residues long. This CDR3 reads CASSSSTGDTQYF. The CDR3 DNA follows: TGTGCCAGCAGCTCTTCCACTGGAGATACGCAGTATTTT.

The rearrangement uses TRBV6-4 and TRBJ2-2; 8 bases line up with TRBD2. Germline V gene data show CDR1 as MRHNA and CDR2 as SNTAGT. The ends lost 7 bases at V and 1 base at J; junction bases unmatched: 5. The CDR3 is made up of 15 amino acids. The DNA of the CDR3 is TGTGCCAGCAAGTGGCTAGCGGGGAACACCGGGGAGCTGTTTTTT. This gives the protein CASKWLAGNTGELFF.

This clone was recorded many times. The chain has TRBV6-5 and TRBJ1-1, with 9 bases lining up with TRBD1. The CDR3 sequence is 16 residues long. Per germline, CDR1 MNHEY and CDR2 SVGAGI. Unmatched junction bases numbered 12, after V lost 2 bases and J lost 8 bases. Written as DNA, the CDR3 is TGTGCCAGCAGTTACAGCCTCGGGACAGGGAAGGTAGAAGCTTTCTTT. It codes for CASSYSLGTGKVEAFF.

The chain links TRBV27 to TRBJ1-1; perhaps TRBD1 as D (6 bases). V lost 2 bases, J lost 1 base, and 8 bases lay in between. The germline gives CDR1 MNHEY, CDR2 SMNVEV (reference sequence). CDR3 length equals 14 residues. The CDR3 DNA reads as TGTGCCAGCAGTTTAGACAGGACGAACACTGAAGCTTTCTTT. Translated: CASSLDRTNTEAFF.

The chain couples TRBV12-3 or TRBV12-4 to TRBJ1-2, with no clear D. Trimming stripped 6 bases from V and 14 bases from J, with 19 bases between. This CDR3 has 12 amino acids. CDR3 DNA: TGTGCCAGCAGCCCTCGACGGCAGGTTTCGACCTTC. This encodes CASSPRRQVSTF.

The chain employs TRBV5-6 and TRBJ1-1, with 7 bases fitting TRBD1. The CDR3 has 15 amino acids. J lost 3 bases, V lost 4 bases, and 9 bases had no gene match. CDR1 and CDR2 (germline): SGHDT, YYEEEE. DNA of the CDR3: TGTGCCAGCAGCCCAGGGGGTTTGGCGGACACTGAAGCTTTCTTT. Translating gives CASSPGGLADTEAFF.

The chain has TRBV27 and TRBJ1-6, with D possibly being TRBD1 (6 bases). The germline V gene has CDR1 MNHEY and CDR2 SMNVEV (reference sequence). There are 9 residues in the CDR3. V lost 11 bases and J 13 bases, leaving 9 bases between the germline ends. Here the CDR3 DNA reads TGTGCCGCAGGGGATCCCCTCCACTTT. Amino acid sequence: CAAGDPLHF.

The chain recombines TRBV2 with TRBJ1-6; D may be TRBD1 (6 bases). Germline assignment: CDR1 SNHLY and CDR2 FYNNEI. V lost 4 bases to trimming and J lost 6 bases, with 10 bases between them. The CDR3 covers 14 residues. DNA for the CDR3: TGTGCCAGCAGTGGCTGGACAGCTAATTCACCCCTCCACTTT. Amino acid sequence: CASSGWTANSPLHF.

This chain connects TRBV30 to TRBJ1-5, with D possibly TRBD1 on 5 matching bases. Germline values: CDR1 GTSNPN, CDR2 SVGIG (reference sequence). V was clipped by 2 bases and J by 12 bases, with 14 bases between them. The CDR3 is made up of 12 amino acids. CDR3 coding DNA: TGTGCCTGGAGTTCCGGGGGAATGGGCCAGCATTTT. This translates into CAWSSGGMGQHF.

The CDR3 spells CASSSGQGRYYEQYF. DNA of the CDR3: TGTGCCAGCAGTTCGGGACAGGGACGCTACTACGAGCAGTACTTC. This chain joins TRBV6-2 or TRBV6-3 and TRBJ2-7; TRBD1 aligns across 9 bases. The CDR3 is 15 residues long. The germline gives CDR1 MNHEY, CDR2 SVGEGT. Germline trimming cut 4 bases from V and 3 bases from J; bases unmatched to any gene: 7.

The chain uses TRBV7-2 and TRBJ2-1, with 11 bases identical to TRBD2. Looked up from germline, CDR1 is SGHTA and CDR2 is FQGNSA. CDR3 length: 17 residues. After removal of 4 bases from V and 7 bases from J, the junction contained 12 bases not matched to a gene. CDR3 DNA: TGTGCCAGCAGCTCCTCACTAGCGGGAGCAGGTAGGAATGAGCAGTTCTTC. It codes for CASSSSLAGAGRNEQFF.

The chain's CDR3 is CASSRVGGNTEAFF. In DNA form, the CDR3 reads TGCGCCAGCAGCCGCGTAGGGGGAAACACTGAAGCTTTCTTT. The chain uses TRBV4-3 and TRBJ1-1; possibly TRBD1 for D (6 bases). Trimming took 4 bases from V and 2 from J, leaving 11 bases between them. Germline V gene sequence: CDR1 LGHNA, CDR2 YSLEER. The CDR3 runs 14 residues.

The J gene is TRBJ2-7, the V gene TRBV6-6; 7 bases align to TRBD1. V was pared by 5 bases and J by 1 base, with 5 bases of the junction left unmatched. The V gene's germline CDR1 is MNHNY and CDR2 SVGAGI (reference sequence). CDR3 length: 14 amino acids. The chain's CDR3 is CASSTGAPSYEQYF. The CDR3 DNA reads TGTGCCAGCAGTACAGGGGCACCATCCTACGAGCAGTACTTC.

This chain links TRBV15 with TRBJ2-1; 7 nucleotides align to TRBD1. Germline CDR1 is LNHNV and CDR2 is YYDKDF (reference sequence). This CDR3 spans 12 amino acids. The V and J ends lost 5 bases and 8 bases, in that order; junction bases with no gene match: 3. CDR3 region: CATSPDRDEQFF. CDR3 DNA sequence: TGTGCCACCAGCCCAGACAGGGATGAGCAGTTCTTC.

The chain carries TRBV9 and TRBJ2-2; 8 nucleotides match TRBD2. The CDR3 length is 15 residues. V lost 3 bases and J lost 7; bases outside the gene matches: 8. Germline V gene lookup returns CDR1 SGDLS and CDR2 YYNGEE. The DNA of the CDR3 is TGTGCCAGCAGCGCCGGGGGGGCCTTCAACGGGGAGCTGTTTTTT. Translated: CASSAGGAFNGELFF.

CDR3 sequence (DNA): TGTGCCAGCAGACGCCAGACAGGGGCCCGCCACGAGCAGTACTTC. This translates into CASRRQTGARHEQYF. This chain connects TRBV28 to TRBJ2-7, with TRBD1 identical over 8 bases. Germline V gene lookup returns CDR1 MDHEN and CDR2 SYDVKM. Trimming cost V 6 bases and J 5 bases; bases outside gene matches: 12. CDR3 length: 15 amino acids.

This clone came up once. V usage is TRBV7-3 and J usage is TRBJ2-5; D gene uncertain. With 3 bases removed from V and 5 bases from J, the gap between germline ends came to 10 bases. This CDR3 contains 13 residues. The V gene's germline CDR1 is SGHTA and CDR2 FQGTGA. The CDR3 reads CASSFSRFETQYF. In nucleotides, the CDR3 is TGTGCCAGCAGCTTTTCCCGGTTCGAGACCCAGTACTTC.

The rearrangement uses TRBV19 and TRBJ1-2; a weak D match, TRBD1 (5 bases). The V and J ends lost 5 bases and 7 bases respectively, with 8 bases between them. CDR1 is LNHDA, CDR2 SQIVND, per germline (reference sequence). The CDR3 has 11 residues. CDR3 in amino acids: CASSQGSGYTF. DNA for the CDR3: TGTGCCAGTAGTCAGGGTTCTGGCTACACCTTC.

The gene calls are TRBV19 and TRBJ1-4, with 7 bases identical to TRBD1. This CDR3 comprises 13 residues. V was clipped by 8 bases and J by 8 bases; unmatched bases: 8. The V gene's germline CDR1 is LNHDA and CDR2 SQIVND (reference sequence). The CDR3 loop is CASSDRAREKLFF. In DNA, the CDR3 is TGTGCCAGTTCCGACAGGGCGAGGGAAAAACTGTTTTTT.

This chain uses TRBV4-2 with TRBJ2-1; 10 bases line up with TRBD2. The CDR3 is 18 residues long. The germline V gene has CDR1 LGHNA and CDR2 YNFKEQ. The J segment lost 7 bases and the V segment lost 7 bases, leaving 19 bases of the junction unmatched. In nucleotides, the CDR3 is TGTGCCAGCACCCTAAGGGGGGGCAGCGGGGGGGCTCGAAATGAGCAGTTCTTC. It is translated as CASTLRGGSGGARNEQFF.